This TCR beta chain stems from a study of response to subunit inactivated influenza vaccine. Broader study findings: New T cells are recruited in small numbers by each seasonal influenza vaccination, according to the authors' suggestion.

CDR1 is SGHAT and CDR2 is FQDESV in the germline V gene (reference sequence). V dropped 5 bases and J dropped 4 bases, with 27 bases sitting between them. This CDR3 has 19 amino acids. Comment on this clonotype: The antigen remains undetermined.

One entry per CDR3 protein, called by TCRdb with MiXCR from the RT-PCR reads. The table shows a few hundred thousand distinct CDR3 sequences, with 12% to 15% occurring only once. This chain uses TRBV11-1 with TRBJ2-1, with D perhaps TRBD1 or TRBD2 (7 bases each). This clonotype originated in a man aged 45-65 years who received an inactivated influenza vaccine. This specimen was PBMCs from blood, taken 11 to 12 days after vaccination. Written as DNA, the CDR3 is TGTGCCAGCAGCCCCACTACGGGGGGACAGAGAATTAGTTACAATGAGCAGTTCTTC. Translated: CASSPTTGGQRISYNEQFF.